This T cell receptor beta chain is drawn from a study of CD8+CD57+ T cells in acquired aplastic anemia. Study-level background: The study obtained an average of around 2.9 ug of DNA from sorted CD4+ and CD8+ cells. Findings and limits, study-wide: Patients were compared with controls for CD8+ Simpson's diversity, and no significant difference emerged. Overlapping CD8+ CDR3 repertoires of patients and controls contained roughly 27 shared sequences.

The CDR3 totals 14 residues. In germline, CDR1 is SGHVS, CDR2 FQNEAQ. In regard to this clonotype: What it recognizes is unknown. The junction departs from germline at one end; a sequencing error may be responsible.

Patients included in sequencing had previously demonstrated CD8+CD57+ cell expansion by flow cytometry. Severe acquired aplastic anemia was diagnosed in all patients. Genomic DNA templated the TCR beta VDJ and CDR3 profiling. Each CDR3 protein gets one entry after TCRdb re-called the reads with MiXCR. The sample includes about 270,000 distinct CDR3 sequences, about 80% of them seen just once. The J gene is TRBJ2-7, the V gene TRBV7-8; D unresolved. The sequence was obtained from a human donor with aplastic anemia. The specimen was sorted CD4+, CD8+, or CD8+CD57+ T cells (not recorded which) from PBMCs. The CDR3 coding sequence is TGTGCCAGCAGTTACACGGAAAGGGTCCATGCGCAGTATTTC. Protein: CASSYTERVHAQYF.